These T cell receptor beta chains were read from a single sample in a study of T cells in Graves' hyperthyroidism and ophthalmopathy. Each CDR3 protein gets one entry after TCRdb re-called the multiplex PCR reads with MiXCR. The sample records about 98,000 distinct CDR3 sequences, roughly 40% being singletons. Specimen: peripheral blood or thyroid tissue (not recorded which). The receptors were gathered from a young woman with Graves' hyperthyroidism. CDR3s include the opening cysteine and the closing phenylalanine or tryptophan. Each record gives: V gene, clone size, D gene, J gene, CDR3 DNA, CDR3 protein. The D gene is left open where the match is weak. Only part of the rows carry a size: once, few, many, or a class if the clone is expanded.

TRBV7-9	few	TRBD1	TRBJ2-5	TGTGCCAGCAGCTTGTCGACAGGGGACAACACCGGGGAGACCCAGTACTTC	CASSLSTGDNTGETQYF
TRBV5-5	many	.	TRBJ2-6	TGTGCCAGCAGCTGGGGACGTCCTGGGGCCAACGTCCTGACTTTC	CASSWGRPGANVLTF
TRBV10-2	.	.	TRBJ2-7	TGCGCCAGCGCCAAAGGACTTCCCTACGAGCAGCGCTTC	CASAKGLPYEQRF
TRBV5-1	few	.	TRBJ2-5	TGCGCCAGCAGCTTGGGGTGGGGGACCCAGTACTTC	CASSLGWGTQYF
TRBV20-1	many	.	TRBJ2-5	TGCAGTGCAAGGGGTGGGGGGGCGCTGGAGACCCAGTACTTC	CSARGGGALETQYF
TRBV30	few	TRBD1	TRBJ1-1	TGTGCCTGGGGACAGGGCCCCTGGACTGAAGCTTTCTTT	CAWGQGPWTEAFF
TRBV11-2	.	.	TRBJ2-5	TGTGCCAGCACCAAACCAGCGGAGAGGGAAGGGACCCAGTACTTC	CASTKPAEREGTQYF
TRBV7-6	many	.	TRBJ2-7	TGTGCCAGCAGCGTGACAGCATACTACGAGCAGTACTTC	CASSVTAYYEQYF
TRBV28	many	.	TRBJ2-7	TGTGCCACCTCGGGGTGGAGCGGTGTCTACGAGCAGTACTTC	CATSGWSGVYEQYF
TRBV30	many	.	TRBJ1-2	TGTGCCCAAGGAGGGGGTGACACCTTC	CAQGGGDTF
TRBV11-2	many	TRBD1	TRBJ1-1	TGTGCCAGCAGCCCTACAACGGGACAGCAGAACACTGAAGCTTTCTTT	CASSPTTGQQNTEAFF
TRBV30	few	TRBD1	TRBJ2-7	TGTGCCTGGAGCCGACAGGGGATCTACGAGCAGTACTTC	CAWSRQGIYEQYF
TRBV20-1	.	TRBD2	TRBJ2-5	TGCAGTGCTAGACCCGGACTAGAGGAAGAGACCCAGTACTTC	CSARPGLEEETQYF
TRBV9	many	.	TRBJ1-5	TGTGCCAGCAGCCTTCTCCCCTACCGGACAGAAGATGTGAGCAATCAGCCCCAGCATTTT	CASSLLPYRTEDVSNQPQHF
TRBV10-3	few	.	TRBJ1-5	TGTGCCATCAGTGCAGGGGATCAGCCCCAGCATTTT	CAISAGDQPQHF
TRBV6-1	.	TRBD2	TRBJ2-5	TGTGCCAGTCTAGCGGGAGGGCCGCACTTC	CASLAGGPHF
TRBV6-6	many	.	TRBJ2-7	TGTGCCAGCAGCGTACAGGACTACGAGCAGTACTTC	CASSVQDYEQYF
TRBV9	.	TRBD1	TRBJ2-3	TGTGCCAGCAGCCGCGGGTACTACAGGGGACCGGAGGATACGCAGTATTTT	CASSRGYYRGPEDTQYF
TRBV19	few	TRBD1	TRBJ1-5	TGTGCCAGTAGTGCCGGGACAGGGACGCCGAATCAGCCCCAGCATTTT	CASSAGTGTPNQPQHF
TRBV9	many	.	TRBJ1-2	TGTGCCAGCAGCGCTACAGGGTATGGGGGGTACTATGGCTACACCTTC	CASSATGYGGYYGYTF
TRBV11-1	.	TRBD1	TRBJ2-2	TGTGCCAGCAGCAATTCAGGGGGCAGCACCGGGGAGCTGTTTTTT	CASSNSGGSTGELFF
TRBV7-2	.	TRBD2	TRBJ2-7	TGTGCCAGCAGCCCACGGACTAGCGGGAGCTCCGTCTACGAGCAGTACTTC	CASSPRTSGSSVYEQYF
TRBV2	.	.	TRBJ2-7	TGTGCCAGCGGTGAAATGGGGACCGGCTACGAGCAGCACTTC	CASGEMGTGYEQHF
TRBV20-1	.	.	TRBJ1-3	TGCAGTGCTAACGGCTTTGGCTCTGGAAACACCATATATTTT	CSANGFGSGNTIYF
TRBV11-2	many	.	TRBJ1-6	TGTGCCAGCAGCTGGCAGCGGTGGGGGTCCCTTAATTCACCCCTCCACTTT	CASSWQRWGSLNSPLHF
TRBV7-8	.	.	TRBJ2-2	TGTGCAGAGGGCAGGGCCACCGGGGAGCTGTTTTTT	CAEGRATGELFF
TRBV28	many	.	TRBJ1-6	TGTGCCAGCAGTTTGAAGGTCACCTATAATTCACCCCTCCACTTT	CASSLKVTYNSPLHF
TRBV4-1	many	.	TRBJ1-6	TGCGCCAGCAGCCCAGGACCTGGAGATTCACCCCTCCACTTT	CASSPGPGDSPLHF
TRBV27	many	.	TRBJ2-7	TGTGCCAGCAGTTTGAGGCCCGGAGGTGTGTACGAGCAGTACTTC	CASSLRPGGVYEQYF
TRBV5-1	many	.	TRBJ1-3	TGCGCCAGCAGCTTGATGCCTGGAAACACCATATATTTT	CASSLMPGNTIYF
TRBV7-8	once	.	TRBJ1-1	TGTGCCAGCAGCCCCAGTACAGTAGAAGCTTTCTTT	CASSPSTVEAFF
TRBV6-5	many	.	TRBJ2-5	TGTGCCAGCAGGGACTTAAACCAAGAGACCCAGTACTTC	CASRDLNQETQYF
TRBV5-1	many	TRBD2	TRBJ2-7	TGCGCCAGCAGCTTGGTGATAGCGGGAGCCGAGCAGTACTTC	CASSLVIAGAEQYF
TRBV28	few	.	TRBJ2-2	TGTGCCAGCAGTCCCATGAATTGGGGAACCGGGGAGCTGTTTTTT	CASSPMNWGTGELFF
TRBV4-1	.	TRBD2	TRBJ2-2	TGCGCCAGCAGTTACCTAGCGGGAAGGGGCACCGGGGAGCTGTTTTTT	CASSYLAGRGTGELFF
TRBV7-9	many	.	TRBJ1-1	TGTGCCAGCAGCTTAGGGGACTGGAGGAACACTGAAGCTTTCTTT	CASSLGDWRNTEAFF
TRBV24-1	.	TRBD1	TRBJ1-1	TGTGCCACCAGTGAGGCCGGGACAGGGATGGGAGCTTTCTTT	CATSEAGTGMGAFF
TRBV5-6	many	.	TRBJ1-2	TGTGCCAGCACCACACCAGACGGAGGCTACACCTTC	CASTTPDGGYTF
TRBV7-6	.	.	TRBJ1-2	TGTGCCAGCAGCAATAGCTTAGGTCTTCCAGTCTATGGCTACACCTTC	CASSNSLGLPVYGYTF
TRBV24-1	few	.	TRBJ1-1	TGTGCCACCAGTGAAAGGCGGAACACTGAAGCTTTCTTT	CATSERRNTEAFF
TRBV25-1	.	.	TRBJ1-1	TGTGCCAGCAGTGCTAGAGGGCCAGGGGCGAGCACTGAAGCTTTCTTT	CASSARGPGASTEAFF
TRBV20-1	.	.	TRBJ2-5	TGCAGTGCCACTTCCGGGGCAGGGGAGACCCAGTACTTC	CSATSGAGETQYF
TRBV7-9	many	.	TRBJ1-5	TGTGCCAGCAGCCACTCCACTAGCAATCAGCCCCAGCATTTT	CASSHSTSNQPQHF
TRBV3-1	many	.	TRBJ2-7	TGTGCCAGCAGCCCCGGGACAACCTACGAGCAGTACTTC	CASSPGTTYEQYF
TRBV24-1	many	.	TRBJ1-2	TGTGCCACCAGTGATCGCGCCGGAAGGGAACGCGTAGATGGCTACACCTTC	CATSDRAGRERVDGYTF
TRBV2	many	.	TRBJ1-6	TGTGCCAGCAACACAGGGAATGCACCCCTCCACTTT	CASNTGNAPLHF
TRBV27	many	.	TRBJ1-6	TGTGCCAGCAGTCTCCACGAGTGGGGGTTTTCACCCCTCCACTTT	CASSLHEWGFSPLHF
TRBV9	many	.	TRBJ2-7	TGTGCCAGCAGCGAGTTCCCGACCTACGAGCAGTACTTC	CASSEFPTYEQYF
TRBV13	.	.	TRBJ1-2	TGTGCCAGCAGACTATCTCCCGGGACACTGTCAAACTATGGCTACACCTTC	CASRLSPGTLSNYGYTF